The clone carrying this TCR beta chain was detected ten times or more. As yet, its antigen is unknown. This entry comes from a study of regulatory T cells in long-lasting Graves disease. Time point described: newly diagnosed GD, antithyroid drugs for less than 3 months. TCR sequences were obtained from RNA taken from PBMCs. Arm-PCR of CDR3 regions with iRepertoire HTBI primers generated TCR beta libraries. Using its own MiXCR run on the multiplex PCR reads, TCRdb lists one record per CDR3 protein. The data show about 460,000 distinct CDR3 sequences, with 11% to 15% seen just once and about a sixth held by the top ten. The CDR3 is 16 residues long. V lost 0 bases to trimming and J lost 7 bases; unmatched junction nucleotides: 7. Germline loops: CDR1 WNHNN, CDR2 SYGVQD (reference sequence). Whole-study findings and limits: Newly diagnosed disease favored TRBV20-1 and TRBJ2-1 over persistent disease.

The same data also went into a second study, on T cells in Graves' hyperthyroidism and ophthalmopathy. That publication notes: The model predicted ophthalmopathy a median around 6 months before onset.

Sequencing was performed on peripheral blood mononuclear cells (PBMCs), taken at new diagnosis, from a patient treated with antithyroid drugs. The receptor was derived from a woman between 50 and 59 years old with Graves disease. This chain joins TRBV10-1 and TRBJ2-1, with 9 bases that match TRBD2. CDR3 in amino acids: CASSESLASGMNEQFF. CDR3 DNA: TGCGCCAGCAGTGAGTCGTTGGCTAGCGGGATGAATGAGCAGTTCTTC.